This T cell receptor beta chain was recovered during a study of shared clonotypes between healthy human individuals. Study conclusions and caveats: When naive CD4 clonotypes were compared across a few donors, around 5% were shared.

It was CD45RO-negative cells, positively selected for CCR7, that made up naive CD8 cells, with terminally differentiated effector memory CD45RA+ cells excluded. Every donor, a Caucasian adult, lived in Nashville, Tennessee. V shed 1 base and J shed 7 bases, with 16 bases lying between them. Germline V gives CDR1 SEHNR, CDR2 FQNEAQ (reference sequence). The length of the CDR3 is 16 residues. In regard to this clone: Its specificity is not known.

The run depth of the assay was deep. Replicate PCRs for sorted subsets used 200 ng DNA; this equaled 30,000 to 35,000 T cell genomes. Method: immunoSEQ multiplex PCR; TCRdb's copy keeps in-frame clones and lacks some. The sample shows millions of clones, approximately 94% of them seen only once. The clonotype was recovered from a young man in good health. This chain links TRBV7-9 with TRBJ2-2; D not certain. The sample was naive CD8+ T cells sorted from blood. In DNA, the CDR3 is TGTGCCAGCAGCTTAGTCCTCGGGTCTCGAGACGGGGAGCTGTTTTTT. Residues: CASSLVLGSRDGELFF.